This T cell receptor beta chain was recovered during a study of OX40 agonist ivuxolimab in advanced cancers. Study results and caveats: A proportion of nonresponders additionally exhibited low normalized T-cell clonal expansion. Mean expanded clone counts were higher in CD8+ than CD4+ T cells.

Clones were read by immunoSEQ multiplex PCR, and TCRdb kept only the in-frame ones, dropping some. The table shows under 60,000 clones, with 75% to 90% occurring only once. Note on this clone: The target antigen is unknown.

The CDR3 is 14 residues long. Deletions cut 3 bases from V and 2 bases from J, with 8 bases between. CDR1 is KGHSH and CDR2 is LQKENI in the germline V gene. Sequences were derived from CD4+ or CD8+ T cells sorted from blood, sampled in a trial of the OX40 agonist ivuxolimab. The chain recombines TRBV18 with TRBJ1-5; D call uncertain. The sequence derives from an adult with an advanced solid tumor such as melanoma, head and neck, liver or kidney cancer. In nucleotides, the CDR3 is TGTGCCAGCTCACCCCAGGAGGGCAATCAGCCCCAGCATTTT. It specifies CASSPQEGNQPQHF.